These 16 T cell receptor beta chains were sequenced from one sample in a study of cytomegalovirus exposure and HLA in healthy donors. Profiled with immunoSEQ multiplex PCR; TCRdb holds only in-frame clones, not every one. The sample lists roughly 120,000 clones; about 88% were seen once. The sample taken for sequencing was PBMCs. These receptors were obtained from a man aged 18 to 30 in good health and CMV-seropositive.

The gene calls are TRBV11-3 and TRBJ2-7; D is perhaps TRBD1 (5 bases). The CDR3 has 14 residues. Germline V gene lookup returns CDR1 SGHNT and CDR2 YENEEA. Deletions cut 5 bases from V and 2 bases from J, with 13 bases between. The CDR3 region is CASSPATATYEQYF. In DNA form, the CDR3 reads TGTGCCAGCAGCCCCGCGACAGCAACCTACGAGCAGTACTTC.

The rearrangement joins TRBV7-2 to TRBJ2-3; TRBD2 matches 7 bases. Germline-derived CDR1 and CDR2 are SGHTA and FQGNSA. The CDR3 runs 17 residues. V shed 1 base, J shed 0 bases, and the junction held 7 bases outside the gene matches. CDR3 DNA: TGTGCCAGCAGCTTAGAGGGTCCGGGAGGTAGCACAGATACGCAGTATTTT. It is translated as CASSLEGPGGSTDTQYF.

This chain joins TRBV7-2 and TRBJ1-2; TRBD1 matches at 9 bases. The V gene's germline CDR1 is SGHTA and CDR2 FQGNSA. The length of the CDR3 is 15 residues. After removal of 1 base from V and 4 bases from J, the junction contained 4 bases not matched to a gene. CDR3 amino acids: CASSLVGTGRYGYTF. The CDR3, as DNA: TGTGCCAGCAGCTTAGTTGGGACAGGGCGCTATGGCTACACCTTC.

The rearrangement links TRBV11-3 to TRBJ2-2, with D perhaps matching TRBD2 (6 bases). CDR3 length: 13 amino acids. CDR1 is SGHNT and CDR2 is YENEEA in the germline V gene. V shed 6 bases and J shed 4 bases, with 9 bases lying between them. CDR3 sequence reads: CASSSEGTGELFF. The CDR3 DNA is TGTGCCAGCAGTTCGGAGGGCACCGGGGAGCTGTTTTTT. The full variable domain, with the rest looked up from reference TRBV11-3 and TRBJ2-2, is EAGVVQSPRYKIIEKKQPVAFWCNPISGHNTLYWYLQNLGQGPELLIRYENEEAVDDSQLPKDRFSAERLKGVDSTLKIQPAELGDSAVYLCASSSEGTGELFFGEGSRLTVL.

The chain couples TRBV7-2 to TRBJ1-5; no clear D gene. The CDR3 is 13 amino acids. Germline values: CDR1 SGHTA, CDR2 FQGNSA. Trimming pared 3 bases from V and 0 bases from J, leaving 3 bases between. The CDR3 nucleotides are TGTGCCAGCAGCTTCTCTAGCAATCAGCCCCAGCATTTT. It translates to CASSFSSNQPQHF.

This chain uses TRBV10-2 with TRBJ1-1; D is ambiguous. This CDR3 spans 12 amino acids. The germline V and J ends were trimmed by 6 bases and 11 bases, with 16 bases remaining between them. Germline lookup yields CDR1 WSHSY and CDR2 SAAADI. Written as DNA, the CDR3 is TGCGCCAGCAGGGAACCGGGAAGTGAGGCTTTCTTT. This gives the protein CASREPGSEAFF.

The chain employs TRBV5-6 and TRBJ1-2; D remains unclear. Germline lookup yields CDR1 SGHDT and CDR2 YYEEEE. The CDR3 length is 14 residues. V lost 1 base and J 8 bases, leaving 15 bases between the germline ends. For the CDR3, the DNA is TGTGCCAGCAGCTTGAGCAACAGCCGTTTCGGCTACACCTTC. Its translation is CASSLSNSRFGYTF.

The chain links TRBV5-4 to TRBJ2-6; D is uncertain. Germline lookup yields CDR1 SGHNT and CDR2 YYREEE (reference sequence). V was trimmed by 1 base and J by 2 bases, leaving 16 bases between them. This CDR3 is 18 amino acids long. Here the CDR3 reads CASSLPRLKEPGANVLTF. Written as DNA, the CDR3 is TGTGCCAGCAGCTTGCCCCGACTGAAAGAGCCTGGGGCCAACGTCCTGACTTTC.

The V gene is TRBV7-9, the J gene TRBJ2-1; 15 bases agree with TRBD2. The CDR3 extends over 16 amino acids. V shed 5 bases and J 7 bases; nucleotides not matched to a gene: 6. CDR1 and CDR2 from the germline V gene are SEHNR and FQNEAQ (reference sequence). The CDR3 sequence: CASSPGTSGGRNEQFF. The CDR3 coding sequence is TGTGCCAGCAGCCCCGGGACTAGCGGGGGGAGAAATGAGCAGTTCTTC.

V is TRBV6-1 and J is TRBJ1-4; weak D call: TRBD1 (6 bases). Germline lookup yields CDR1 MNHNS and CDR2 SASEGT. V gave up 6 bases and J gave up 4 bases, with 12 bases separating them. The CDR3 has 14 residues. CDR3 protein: CASSKTGGNEKLFF. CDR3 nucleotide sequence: TGTGCCAGCAGCAAGACAGGAGGTAATGAAAAACTGTTTTTT.

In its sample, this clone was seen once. The CDR3 loop is CASSFGTGKVSDTEAFF. The CDR3 bases are TGCGCCAGCAGCTTTGGGACAGGGAAGGTTTCGGACACTGAAGCTTTCTTT. V gene TRBV5-1 combines with J gene TRBJ1-1; 9 bases are shared with TRBD1. The CDR3 is made up of 17 amino acids. V trimming: 2 bases; J trimming: 3 bases; junction bases outside the gene matches: 11. Germline V gene sequence: CDR1 SGHRS, CDR2 YFSETQ.

CDR3 amino acids: CASSPLAGGSYEQYF. CDR3 DNA: TGTGCCAGCAGCCCTCTAGCGGGGGGTTCCTACGAGCAGTACTTC. This chain uses TRBV7-6 with TRBJ2-7; TRBD2 matches at 11 bases. This CDR3 region has 15 residues. With 5 bases clipped from V and 1 base from J, the junction kept 4 bases outside the gene matches. Germline V gene data show CDR1 as SGHVS and CDR2 as FNYEAQ.

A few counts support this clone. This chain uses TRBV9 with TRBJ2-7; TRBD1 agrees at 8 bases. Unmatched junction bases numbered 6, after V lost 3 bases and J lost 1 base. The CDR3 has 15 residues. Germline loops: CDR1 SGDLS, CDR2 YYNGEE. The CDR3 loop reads CASSEKTGVSYEQYF. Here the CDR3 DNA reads TGTGCCAGCAGCGAAAAGACAGGGGTTTCCTACGAGCAGTACTTC.

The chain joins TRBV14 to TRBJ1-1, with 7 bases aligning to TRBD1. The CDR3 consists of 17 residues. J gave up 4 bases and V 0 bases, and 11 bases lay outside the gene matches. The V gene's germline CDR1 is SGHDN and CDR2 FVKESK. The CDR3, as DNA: TGTGCCAGCAGCCAAGACGGCTTGGCACACAGGGGCACTGAAGCTTTCTTT. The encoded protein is CASSQDGLAHRGTEAFF.

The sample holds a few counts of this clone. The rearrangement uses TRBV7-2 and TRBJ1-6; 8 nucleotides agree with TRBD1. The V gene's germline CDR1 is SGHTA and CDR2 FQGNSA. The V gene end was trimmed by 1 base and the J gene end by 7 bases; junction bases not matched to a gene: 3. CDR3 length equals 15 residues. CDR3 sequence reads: CASSLVGTGNSPLHF. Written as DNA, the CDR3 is TGTGCCAGCAGCTTAGTCGGGACAGGCAATTCACCCCTCCACTTT. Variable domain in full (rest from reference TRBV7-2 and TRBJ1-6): GAGVSQSPSNKVTEKGKDVELRCDPISGHTALYWYRQSLGQGLEFLIYFQGNSAPDKSGLPSDRFSAERTGGSVSTLTIQRTQQEDSAVYLCASSLVGTGNSPLHFGNGTRLTVT.

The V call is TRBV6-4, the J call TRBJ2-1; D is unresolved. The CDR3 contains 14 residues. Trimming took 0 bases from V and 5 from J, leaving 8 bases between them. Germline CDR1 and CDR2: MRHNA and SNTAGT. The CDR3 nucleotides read TGTGCCAGCAGTGACTCCATGGAGCACAATGAGCAGTTCTTC. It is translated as CASSDSMEHNEQFF.